These 13 T cell receptor beta chains share one sample of origin, sequenced in a study of cytomegalovirus exposure and HLA in healthy donors. 60 Vbeta and 13 Jbeta primers were used in PCR. Sequencing was performed with immunoSEQ multiplex PCR; in TCRdb, only in-frame clones are kept and a portion is missing. The repertoire holds 100,000 to 150,000 clones, with roughly 77% as singletons. The sequencing sample was made of PBMCs. All receptors come from a woman under 40 in good health and CMV-seronegative.

This chain joins TRBV11-2 and TRBJ1-5; D not certain. Trimming pared 5 bases from V and 11 bases from J, leaving 16 bases between. Germline V gives CDR1 SGHAT, CDR2 FQNNGV. This CDR3 is 13 amino acids long. CDR3 loop: CASSPGFGRAQHF. CDR3 DNA: TGTGCCAGCAGCCCGGGGTTTGGGAGAGCCCAGCATTTT.

The chain uses TRBV5-8 and TRBJ1-1; 7 bases fit TRBD1. Germline CDR1 is SGHTS and CDR2 is YDEGEE. V shed 5 bases and J 4 bases; nucleotides not matched to a gene: 5. The length of the CDR3 is 13 residues. CDR3 DNA sequence: TGTGCCAGCAGTTCCGACAGGGTCACTGAAGCTTTCTTT. The encoded protein is CASSSDRVTEAFF.

Only a few counts were recorded for this clone. This chain links TRBV11-1 with TRBJ1-1; D call uncertain. V dropped 3 bases and J dropped 1 base, with 6 bases sitting between them. Germline CDR1 SGHAT, CDR2 FQDESV (reference sequence). There are 13 residues in the CDR3. CDR3: CASSLGRNTEAFF. DNA for the CDR3: TGTGCCAGCAGCTTGGGGAGGAACACTGAAGCTTTCTTT.

This sequence joins TRBV6-6 and TRBJ2-3, with D tentatively TRBD2 (5 bases). The CDR3 sequence is 15 residues long. The V gene's germline CDR1 is MNHNY and CDR2 SVGAGI (reference sequence). V was trimmed by 6 bases and J by 6 bases, leaving 19 bases between them. The CDR3 region has the DNA TGTGCCAGCAGCAAAGGGTCGGGCCCGGGGGATACGCAGTATTTT. Its protein is CASSKGSGPGDTQYF.

The CDR3 loop reads CATSRETVGTGGDEQYF. As DNA, the CDR3 is TGTGCCACCAGCAGAGAGACGGTGGGGACAGGGGGCGACGAGCAGTACTTC. The V gene is TRBV15, the J gene TRBJ2-7; TRBD1 matches at 12 bases. CDR3 size: 17 residues. V shed 0 bases, J shed 5 bases, and the junction held 8 bases outside the gene matches. CDR1 LNHNV and CDR2 YYDKDF come from the germline V gene (reference sequence). Variable domain in full (rest from reference TRBV15 and TRBJ2-7): DAMVIQNPRYQVTQFGKPVTLSCSQTLNHNVMYWYQQKSSQAPKLLFHYYDKDFNNEADTPDNFQSRRPNTSFCFLDIRSPGLGDTAMYLCATSRETVGTGGDEQYFGPGTRLTVT.

This chain uses TRBV4-2 with TRBJ2-1, with 13 bases fitting TRBD2. After removal of 5 bases from V and 5 bases from J, the junction contained 3 bases not matched to a gene. The CDR3 totals 15 residues. Germline CDR1 reads LGHNA; CDR2 reads YNFKEQ. The CDR3 DNA sequence: TGTGCCAGCAGCTTCGGGACTAGCGGGAACAATGAGCAGTTCTTC. Translated: CASSFGTSGNNEQFF.

This rearrangement joins TRBV9 to TRBJ1-1, with D maybe TRBD1 (5 bases). V gave up 4 bases and J gave up 1 base, with 17 bases separating them. The germline gives CDR1 SGDLS, CDR2 YYNGEE. The CDR3 loop spans 16 amino acids. The chain's CDR3 is CASSPGRGVKNTEAFF. CDR3 in DNA: TGTGCCAGCAGCCCCGGTCGGGGGGTCAAGAACACTGAAGCTTTCTTT. The whole variable domain, remainder taken from reference TRBV9 and TRBJ1-1, is DSGVTQTPKHLITATGQRVTLRCSPRSGDLSVYWYQQSLDQGLQFLIQYYNGEERAKGNILERFSAQQFPDLHSELNLSSLELGDSALYFCASSPGRGVKNTEAFFGQGTRLTVV.

The chain couples TRBV7-2 to TRBJ1-3; 8 nucleotides agree with TRBD1. This CDR3 has 17 residues. Germline values: CDR1 SGHTA, CDR2 FQGNSA. The ends lost 2 bases at V and 2 bases at J; junction bases unmatched: 8. CDR3 sequence: CASSLSGRGRPGNTIYF. The CDR3 coding sequence is TGTGCCAGCAGCTTATCGGGCAGGGGGCGGCCTGGAAACACCATATATTTT.

The chain uses TRBV30 and TRBJ2-1; 9 bases align to TRBD2. The junction had 2 bases not matched to a gene; V was cut back by 1 base and J by 7 bases. Germline V CDR1 and CDR2: GTSNPN, SVGIG (reference sequence). This CDR3 is 13 amino acids long. CDR3 amino acids: CAWSGGRGNEQFF. The CDR3 nucleotides read TGTGCCTGGAGTGGCGGGAGGGGGAATGAGCAGTTCTTC.

The V and J genes are TRBV7-8 and TRBJ2-5; 9 bases line up with TRBD2. The CDR3 length is 16 residues. The trim removed 0 bases at V and 4 bases at J, leaving 6 bases unmatched. Germline V gene sequence: CDR1 SGHVS, CDR2 FQNEAQ. CDR3 sequence: CASSLASGRGVETQYF. The CDR3 DNA is TGTGCCAGCAGCTTAGCTAGCGGGAGAGGAGTAGAGACCCAGTACTTC.

This chain links TRBV30 with TRBJ2-3; no clear D. The CDR3 spans 13 residues. Trimming left V 2 bases short and J 6 bases short, with 12 bases between. CDR1 and CDR2 from the germline V gene are GTSNPN and SVGIG (reference sequence). The CDR3 DNA follows: TGTGCCTGGAGTTTCACGGTCAGGGATACGCAGTATTTT. Translation: CAWSFTVRDTQYF. The variable domain in full, completed from reference TRBV30 and TRBJ2-3, reads SQTIHQWPATLVQPVGSPLSLECTVEGTSNPNLYWYRQAAGRGLQLLFYSVGIGQISSEVPQNLSASRPQDRQFILSSKKLLLSDSGFYLCAWSFTVRDTQYFGPGTRLTVL.

The chain links TRBV6-5 to TRBJ1-5; TRBD1 is a possible D gene (5 bases). The CDR3 loop spans 15 amino acids. Germline CDR1 is MNHEY and CDR2 is SVGAGI. V lost 0 bases and J 1 base, leaving 7 bases between the germline ends. The CDR3 spells CASSYSRGSNQPQHF. The CDR3 nucleotides read TGTGCCAGCAGTTACTCTAGGGGAAGCAATCAGCCCCAGCATTTT.

J is TRBJ2-5 and V is TRBV7-2; D gene uncertain. Trimming took off 1 base at V and 4 bases at J, with 7 bases between the two ends. CDR3 length: 13 amino acids. Germline-derived CDR1 and CDR2 are SGHTA and FQGNSA. Written as DNA, the CDR3 is TGTGCCAGCAGCTTAGTAGTTGGAGAGACCCAGTACTTC. Translated, it gives CASSLVVGETQYF.